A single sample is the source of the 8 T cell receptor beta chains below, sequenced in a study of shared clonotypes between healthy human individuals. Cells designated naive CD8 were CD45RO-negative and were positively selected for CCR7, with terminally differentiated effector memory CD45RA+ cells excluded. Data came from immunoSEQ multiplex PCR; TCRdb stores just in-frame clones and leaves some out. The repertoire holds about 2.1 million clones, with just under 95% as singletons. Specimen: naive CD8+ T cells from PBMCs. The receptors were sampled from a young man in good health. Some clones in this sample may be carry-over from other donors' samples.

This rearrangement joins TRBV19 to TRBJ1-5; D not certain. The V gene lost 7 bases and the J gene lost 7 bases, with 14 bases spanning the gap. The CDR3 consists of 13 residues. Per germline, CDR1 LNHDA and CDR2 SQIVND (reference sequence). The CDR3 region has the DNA TGTGCCAGTATTCCCGCCCCGCACCAGCCCCAGCATTTT. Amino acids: CASIPAPHQPQHF.

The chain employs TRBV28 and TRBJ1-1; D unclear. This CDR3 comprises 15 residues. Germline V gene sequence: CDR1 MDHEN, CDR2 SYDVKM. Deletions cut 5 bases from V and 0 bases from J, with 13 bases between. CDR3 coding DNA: TGTGCCAGCAGTCTAAACCTGCTTATGAACACTGAAGCTTTCTTT. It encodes CASSLNLLMNTEAFF.

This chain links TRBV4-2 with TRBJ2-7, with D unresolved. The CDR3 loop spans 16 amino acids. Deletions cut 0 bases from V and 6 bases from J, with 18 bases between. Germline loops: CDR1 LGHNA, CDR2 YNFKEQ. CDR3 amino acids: CASSQEDDQNWAEQYF. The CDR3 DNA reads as TGTGCCAGCAGCCAAGAGGATGACCAAAACTGGGCCGAGCAGTACTTC.

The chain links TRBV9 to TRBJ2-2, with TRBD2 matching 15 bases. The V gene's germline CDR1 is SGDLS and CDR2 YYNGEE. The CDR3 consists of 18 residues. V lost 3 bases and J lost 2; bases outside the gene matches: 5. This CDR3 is CASSGPGLAGGNTGELFF. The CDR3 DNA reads TGTGCCAGCAGCGGACCGGGACTAGCGGGAGGAAACACCGGGGAGCTGTTTTTT.

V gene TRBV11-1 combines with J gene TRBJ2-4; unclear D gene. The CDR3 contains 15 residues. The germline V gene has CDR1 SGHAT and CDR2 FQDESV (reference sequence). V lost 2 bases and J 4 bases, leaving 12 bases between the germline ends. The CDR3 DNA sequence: TGTGCCAGCAGCTTAAACCCTGCACGGAAAAACATTCAGTACTTC. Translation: CASSLNPARKNIQYF.

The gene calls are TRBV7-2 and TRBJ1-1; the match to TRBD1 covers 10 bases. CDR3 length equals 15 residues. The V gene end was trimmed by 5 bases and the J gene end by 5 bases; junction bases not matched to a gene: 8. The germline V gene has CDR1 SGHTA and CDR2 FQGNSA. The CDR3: CASSPTGDRGTEAFF. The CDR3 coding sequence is TGTGCCAGCAGCCCAACCGGGGACAGGGGAACTGAAGCTTTCTTT.

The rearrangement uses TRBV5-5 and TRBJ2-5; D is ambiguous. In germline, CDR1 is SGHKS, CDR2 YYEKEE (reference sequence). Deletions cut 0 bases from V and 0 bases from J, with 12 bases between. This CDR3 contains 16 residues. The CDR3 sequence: CASSLGVSRNQETQYF. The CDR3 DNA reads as TGTGCCAGCAGCTTGGGAGTTAGCAGGAACCAAGAGACCCAGTACTTC. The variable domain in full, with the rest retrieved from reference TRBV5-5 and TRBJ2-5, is DAGVTQSPTHLIKTRGQQVTLRCSPISGHKSVSWYQQVLGQGPQFIFQYYEKEERGRGNFPDRFSARQFPNYSSELNVNALLLGDSALYLCASSLGVSRNQETQYFGPGTRLLVL.

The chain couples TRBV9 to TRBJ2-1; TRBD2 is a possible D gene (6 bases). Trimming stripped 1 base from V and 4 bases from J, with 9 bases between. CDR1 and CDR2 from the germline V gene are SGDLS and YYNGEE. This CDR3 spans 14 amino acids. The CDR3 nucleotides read TGTGCCAGCAGCGTATCCCGGGAGTACAATGAGCAGTTCTTC. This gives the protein CASSVSREYNEQFF.